The subject of this entry is one TCR beta chain. In the original processing: Estimation of nucleated cell counts relied on the amplification of reference gene primers. This table comes from immunoSEQ multiplex PCR, and its TCRdb copy is limited to in-frame clones, with some not included. V and J calls and clone size are given by that table; D and trimming were obtained from the DNA. In the table there are about 310,000 clones, about nine tenths of which are singletons. The CDR3 runs to 14 residues. Trimming removed 0 bases from V and 8 bases from J; junction bases left unmatched: 7. Germline V CDR1 and CDR2: SGHRS, YFSETQ. The data were taken from a study of blood T cell repertoires in COVID-19. Study context: Samples representing acute and convalescent COVID-19 were sourced from the United States, Italy and Spain. From T cells, B-cell-depleted T cells, or PBMCs came the material, which was cDNA or gDNA.

This clonotype originated in a man between 45 and 60 years old with active or convalescent COVID-19. The chain recombines TRBV5-1 with TRBJ1-2; TRBD1 matches 7 bases. The specimen was peripheral blood. CDR3 sequence (DNA): TGCGCCAGCAGCTTGGACAGGGGAACGGGGGGCTACACCTTC. Its translation is CASSLDRGTGGYTF.